The 14 T cell receptor beta chains given below trace back to one sample, sequenced in a study of chemoradiotherapy in HPV16-positive cancers. Repertoires were generated with immunoSEQ multiplex PCR, while TCRdb's copy carries only in-frame clones and drops some. Of some 12,000 clones in the sample, about three fifths are singletons; the top ten hold over 15%. This specimen was taken from a patient who underwent chemoradiotherapy. The receptors originated from a human donor with HPV-associated anogenital cancer.

In this sample, this clone turned up a few times. The V and J genes are TRBV6-4 and TRBJ2-3; D might be TRBD2 (6 bases). CDR3 length equals 14 residues. V was cut by 3 bases and J by 4 bases, with 11 bases left in between. Germline-derived CDR1 and CDR2 are MRHNA and SNTAGT. The chain's CDR3 is CASSEIRGADTQYF. In nucleotides, the CDR3 is TGTGCCAGCAGTGAGATTCGCGGGGCAGATACGCAGTATTTT.

The chain joins TRBV7-2 to TRBJ2-6, with D unresolved. V lost 6 bases and J 4 bases, leaving 10 bases between the germline ends. Germline lookup yields CDR1 SGHTA and CDR2 FQGNSA. There are 14 residues in the CDR3. CDR3 DNA sequence: TGTGCCAGCAGTTCGGTGTCCGGGGCCAACGTCCTGACTTTC. It codes for CASSSVSGANVLTF.

The rearrangement uses TRBV9 and TRBJ1-1, with D perhaps matching TRBD1 (6 bases). This CDR3 spans 14 amino acids. The germline V gene encodes CDR1 SGDLS and CDR2 YYNGEE. Trimming pared 3 bases from V and 4 bases from J, leaving 13 bases between. CDR3 in DNA: TGTGCCAGCAGCGAGGGGGGGGCCGGCACTGAAGCTTTCTTT. Translation: CASSEGGAGTEAFF.

The gene calls are TRBV29-1 and TRBJ1-4, with a tentative D call TRBD1 (5 bases). CDR1 is SQVTM and CDR2 is ANQGSEA in the germline V gene. There are 15 residues in the CDR3. V dropped 5 bases and J dropped 0 bases, with 13 bases sitting between them. The CDR3 DNA follows: TGCAGCGTTTCCCGGGACGGTGCAACTAATGAAAAACTGTTTTTT. Protein sequence: CSVSRDGATNEKLFF. Full variable domain (outside the CDR3, taken from reference TRBV29-1 and TRBJ1-4): SAVISQKPSRDICQRGTSLTIQCQVDSQVTMMFWYRQQPGQSLTLIATANQGSEATYESGFVIDKFPISRPNLTFSTLTVSNMSPEDSSIYLCSVSRDGATNEKLFFGSGTQLSVL.

V usage is TRBV5-1 and J usage is TRBJ2-1; TRBD1 matches at 8 bases. The CDR3 is 15 residues long. J was trimmed by 0 bases and V by 4 bases; bases with no gene match: 3. CDR1 is SGHRS and CDR2 is YFSETQ in the germline V gene. CDR3: CASSTGQGSYNEQFF. The CDR3 DNA follows: TGCGCCAGCAGCACCGGACAGGGCTCCTACAATGAGCAGTTCTTC.

The rearrangement links TRBV6-5 to TRBJ2-2; TRBD2 matches at 8 bases. The CDR3 is 14 residues long. Trimming took 5 bases from V and 6 from J; bases not matched to a gene: 5. Germline loops: CDR1 MNHEY, CDR2 SVGAGI. For the CDR3, the DNA is TGTGCCAGCAGTCCGACTAGCGTGGCCGGGGAGCTGTTTTTT. Its translation is CASSPTSVAGELFF.

The chain recombines TRBV21-1 with TRBJ1-3; the table's TRBD1 call for D was not verified on the DNA. TRBV21-1 is given as a pseudogene. This CDR3 spans 16 amino acids. CDR3 nucleotide sequence: TGTGCCAGCAAAAGACGACAGCCCTTCTCTGGAAACACCATATATTTT. It encodes CASKRRQPFSGNTIYF.

The chain has TRBV19 and TRBJ1-1; D is possibly TRBD1 (6 bases). Germline V gene data show CDR1 as LNHDA and CDR2 as SQIVND (reference sequence). V shed 3 bases and J shed 2 bases, with 13 bases lying between them. The CDR3 has 15 residues. The CDR3 loop is CASSMRGGGNTEAFF. DNA for the CDR3: TGTGCCAGTAGTATGAGGGGAGGGGGAAACACTGAAGCTTTCTTT.

The gene calls are TRBV7-8 and TRBJ2-7; 8 bases fit TRBD2. The germline V gene has CDR1 SGHVS and CDR2 FQNEAQ. There are 13 residues in the CDR3. Germline trimming cut 2 bases from V and 3 bases from J; bases unmatched to any gene: 0. The CDR3 loop is CASSLSGGYEQYF. Written as DNA, the CDR3 is TGTGCCAGCAGCTTAAGCGGGGGCTACGAGCAGTACTTC.

The V gene is TRBV5-5, the J gene TRBJ2-3; D is possibly TRBD2 (5 bases). The V gene lost 4 bases and the J gene lost 8 bases, with 14 bases spanning the gap. The CDR3 consists of 13 residues. Germline V gene data show CDR1 as SGHKS and CDR2 as YYEKEE (reference sequence). The CDR3 DNA is TGTGCCAGCAGCGAGGACTCGTCAGGTACGCAGTATTTT. This codes for CASSEDSSGTQYF.

The sample holds a few counts of this clone. The chain links TRBV27 to TRBJ2-2; TRBD1 matches 7 bases. This CDR3 has 15 amino acids. Germline V CDR1 and CDR2: MNHEY, SMNVEV (reference sequence). J gave up 2 bases and V 10 bases, and 10 bases lay outside the gene matches. DNA of the CDR3: TGTGCCACCCCTCTTGGGGACAGCAACACCGGGGAGCTGTTTTTT. It encodes CATPLGDSNTGELFF.

This chain uses TRBV6-4 with TRBJ1-2; D remains unclear. Trimming cost V 3 bases and J 4 bases, with 15 bases left between them. This CDR3 spans 15 amino acids. Per germline, CDR1 MRHNA and CDR2 SNTAGT. For the CDR3, the DNA is TGTGCCAGCAGTGATTCCGCCGACCCCTTCTATGGCTACACCTTC. Translation: CASSDSADPFYGYTF.

This clone is deemed medium-sized. The chain is built from TRBV27 and TRBJ2-2, with D hard to call. Between the trimmed V and J ends, which lost 5 bases and 5 bases, there was a span of 6 bases. The CDR3 is made up of 12 amino acids. From germline, CDR1 is MNHEY and CDR2 SMNVEV (reference sequence). The CDR3: CASSILTGELFF. The CDR3 DNA follows: TGTGCCAGCAGTATTCTTACCGGGGAGCTGTTTTTT.

CDR3 nucleotide sequence: TGTGCCAGCACCCCAGCGGGAGGGCGGGTGCAGTTCTTC. Amino acid sequence: CASTPAGGRVQFF. The rearrangement links TRBV6-5 to TRBJ2-1; TRBD2 agrees at 10 bases. Trimming cost V 7 bases and J 12 bases; bases outside gene matches: 9. The V gene's germline CDR1 is MNHEY and CDR2 SVGAGI. The CDR3 loop spans 13 amino acids.